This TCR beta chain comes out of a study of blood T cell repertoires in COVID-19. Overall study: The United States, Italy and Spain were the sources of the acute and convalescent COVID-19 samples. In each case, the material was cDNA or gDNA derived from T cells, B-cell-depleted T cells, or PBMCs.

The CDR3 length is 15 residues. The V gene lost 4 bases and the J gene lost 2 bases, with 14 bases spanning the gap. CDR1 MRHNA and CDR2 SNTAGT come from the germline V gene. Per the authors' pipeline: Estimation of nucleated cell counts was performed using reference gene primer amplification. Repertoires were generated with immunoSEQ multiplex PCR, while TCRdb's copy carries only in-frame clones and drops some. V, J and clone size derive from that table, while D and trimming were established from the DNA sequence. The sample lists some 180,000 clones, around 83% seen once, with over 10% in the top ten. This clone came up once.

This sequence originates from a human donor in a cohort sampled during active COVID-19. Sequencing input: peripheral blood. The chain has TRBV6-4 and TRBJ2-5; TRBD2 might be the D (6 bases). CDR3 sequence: CASSVYAGRQETQYF. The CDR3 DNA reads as TGTGCCAGCAGTGTATACGCGGGACGGCAAGAGACCCAGTACTTC.